The rows below give T cell receptor beta chains drawn from one sample of a study of cytomegalovirus exposure and HLA in healthy donors. Here immunoSEQ multiplex PCR was the method, and the copy in TCRdb shows in-frame clones only, minus some. The profile shows over 200,000 clones, 82% of them singletons. The material sequenced was PBMCs. The receptors derive from a woman aged 35 to 49 in good health and CMV-seropositive. Each CDR3 is given with its conserved first and last residue. The D gene is left open where the match is weak. A row's size may be missing; if present it is once, few, many or a size class.

15	.	TRBV7-9	TRBJ2-2	TRBD2	TGTGCCAGCAGGGGACTAGCGGCGAACACCGGGGAGCTGTTTTTT	CASRGLAANTGELFF
16	.	TRBV7-6	TRBJ2-3	TRBD1	TGTGCCAGCAGCCCGTACCAGGGGGCAGTAGCAGATACGCAGTATTTT	CASSPYQGAVADTQYF
17	.	TRBV18	TRBJ2-3	TRBD2	TGTGCCAGCTCACAAAGGACTAGCGGGGGGAAAGCAGATACGCAGTATTTT	CASSQRTSGGKADTQYF
15	.	TRBV11-3	TRBJ1-1	.	TGTGCCAGCAGCTTTAGTGAATTGATGAACACTGAAGCTTTCTTT	CASSFSELMNTEAFF
12	.	TRBV27	TRBJ2-5	.	TGTGCCAGCAGGGGGGGGGCGGAGACCCAGTACTTC	CASRGGAETQYF
14	.	TRBV5-1	TRBJ1-2	.	TGCGCCAGCAGCTCCCGGACAAGACGCTATGGCTACACCTTC	CASSSRTRRYGYTF
15	.	TRBV5-1	TRBJ2-1	.	TGCGCCAGCAGCTTGGGGGAGAGCTCCTACAATGAGCAGTTCTTC	CASSLGESSYNEQFF
15	.	TRBV7-2	TRBJ2-7	.	TGTGCCAGCAGCCCTCTAGGGGGGGCATTTTACGAGCAGTACTTC	CASSPLGGAFYEQYF
15	.	TRBV6-6	TRBJ2-1	TRBD2	TGTGCCAGCAGCCCGCTAGCGGGCATTTACAATGAGCAGTTCTTC	CASSPLAGIYNEQFF
10	.	TRBV29-1	TRBJ2-7	.	TGCAGCGTTCGAGAGGTGGAGCAGTACTTC	CSVREVEQYF
12	.	TRBV4-1	TRBJ2-3	.	TGCGCCAGCAGTCCCGGGGTAGATACGCAGTATTTT	CASSPGVDTQYF
13	.	TRBV19	TRBJ2-1	.	TGTGCCAGTAGTATCCCCTTTAGCGATGAGCAGTTCTTC	CASSIPFSDEQFF
14	.	TRBV7-9	TRBJ1-2	.	TGTGCCAGCAGCTTAAGGCAGGGCCGCTATGGCTACACCTTC	CASSLRQGRYGYTF
12	few	TRBV10-1	TRBJ2-1	TRBD1	TGCGCCAGCAGTGAGCCTCGACAGGGTCGGCTCTTC	CASSEPRQGRLF
17	.	TRBV19	TRBJ2-1	TRBD2	TGTGCCAGTAGTCTCACGACTAGCGGGAGAACCTACAATGAGCAGTTCTTC	CASSLTTSGRTYNEQFF
13	.	TRBV23-1	TRBJ2-5	.	TGCGCCAGCACGTCAAGGCGGCAAGAGACCCAGTACTTC	CASTSRRQETQYF
11	once	TRBV29-1	TRBJ2-3	.	TGCAGCGTTGACCCGGGGGATACGCAGTATTTT	CSVDPGDTQYF
14	.	TRBV6-6	TRBJ2-7	TRBD2	TGTGCCAGCAGTTACAGGGGACTATCGGACGAGCAGTACTTC	CASSYRGLSDEQYF
17	.	TRBV11-2	TRBJ1-3	.	TGTGCCAGCAGCTTAAATCGGGCAGGGCGTACTGGAAACACCATATATTTT	CASSLNRAGRTGNTIYF
12	.	TRBV4-3	TRBJ2-7	.	TGCGCCAGCAGCCAAGCGGGTGGTGAGCAGTACTTC	CASSQAGGEQYF
14	.	TRBV28	TRBJ2-1	.	TGTGCCAGCAGTTTTCCTGGTGTGAGAAATGAGCAGTTCTTC	CASSFPGVRNEQFF
16	.	TRBV5-1	TRBJ1-1	TRBD1	TGCGCCAGCAGCTCTCCCGGGACAGGGATAAACACTGAAGCTTTCTTT	CASSSPGTGINTEAFF
15	.	TRBV7-2	TRBJ2-1	TRBD2	TGTGCCAGCAGCTTAGTCGCGGGAGTGAACAATGAGCAGTTCTTC	CASSLVAGVNNEQFF
14	.	TRBV6-1	TRBJ1-4	.	TGTGCCAGCAGCCTGGACACCCTTAATGAAAAACTGTTTTTT	CASSLDTLNEKLFF